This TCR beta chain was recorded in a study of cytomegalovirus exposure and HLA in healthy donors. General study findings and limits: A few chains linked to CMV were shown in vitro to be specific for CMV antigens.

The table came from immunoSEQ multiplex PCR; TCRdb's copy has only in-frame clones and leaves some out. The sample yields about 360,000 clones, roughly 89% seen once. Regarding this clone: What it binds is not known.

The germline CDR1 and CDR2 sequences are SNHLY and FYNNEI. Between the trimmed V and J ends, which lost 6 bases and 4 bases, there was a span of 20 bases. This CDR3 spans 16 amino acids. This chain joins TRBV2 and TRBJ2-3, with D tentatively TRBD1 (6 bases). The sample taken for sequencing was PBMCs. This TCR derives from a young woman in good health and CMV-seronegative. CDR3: CASRPTGIVHSDTQYF. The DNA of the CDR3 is TGTGCCAGCAGGCCCACAGGGATAGTACACTCAGATACGCAGTATTTT. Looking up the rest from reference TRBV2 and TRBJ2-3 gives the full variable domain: EPEVTQTPSHQVTQMGQEVILRCVPISNHLYFYWYRQILGQKVEFLVSFYNNEISEKSEIFDDQFSVERPDGSNFTLKIRSTKLEDSAMYFCASRPTGIVHSDTQYFGPGTRLTVL.